This T cell receptor beta chain was captured by sequencing in a study of T cell responses to AZD1222 COVID-19 vaccine. Libraries were prepared by immunoSEQ multiplex PCR; TCRdb keeps only in-frame clonotypes and omits some of them. The sample has fewer than 120,000 clones, approximately 94% seen once; the top ten hold about 3%. A remark on this clone: The antigen remains undetermined.

This CDR3 is 12 amino acids long. Germline assignment: CDR1 MDHEN and CDR2 SYDVKM. The germline V and J ends were trimmed by 6 bases and 11 bases, with 16 bases remaining between them. Study-level findings and limits: Spike-specific TCR breadth rose after two AZD1222 doses, and depth rose as well. Repertoire collection took place solely once the T cell response had peaked.

Sequenced here: peripheral blood, sampled 28 days after the second AZD1222 dose. The origin of this receptor is an adult who received the AZD1222 COVID-19 vaccine. This chain uses TRBV28 with TRBJ1-1, with D hard to call. CDR3 coding DNA: TGTGCCAGCAGGCCGACACACCCGGAGGCTTTCTTT. Translated: CASRPTHPEAFF.